This entry lists 20 T cell receptor beta chains sequenced from one sample in a study of blood T cell repertoires in COVID-19 (dated by TCRdb to 2019 to 2021). The library was produced with the immunoSEQ multiplex PCR assay. As stored in TCRdb, this immuneACCESS dataset retains in-frame rearrangements with V and J assigned. A fraction of the clones does not appear; measured against another copy, unresolved V genes explain less than half of the discrepancy, and the remainder lacks a known reason. Present in this sample are approximately 180,000 clones, around 90% of which were seen just once. The ten largest clonotypes hold around 4.8% of the sample. Sequencing was performed on peripheral blood. These receptor sequences come from a human donor in a cohort sampled during active COVID-19.

The chain is built from TRBV30 and TRBJ1-6, with 9 bases lining up with TRBD1. J gave up 2 bases and V 2 bases, and 16 bases lay outside the gene matches. CDR3 length equals 20 residues. Germline V gene sequence: CDR1 GTSNPN, CDR2 SVGIG (reference sequence). The CDR3: CAWSPEPGQGFLPYNSPLHF. The CDR3 bases are TGTGCCTGGAGTCCCGAGCCGGGACAGGGCTTCTTACCCTATAATTCACCCCTCCACTTT.

This sequence joins TRBV5-6 and TRBJ1-1, with 10 bases that match TRBD1. The CDR3 is 16 amino acids. The junction had 10 bases not matched to a gene; V was cut back by 4 bases and J by 4 bases. Germline V gene data show CDR1 as SGHDT and CDR2 as YYEEEE. The CDR3 here is CASSPGDRGMATEAFF. As DNA, the CDR3 is TGTGCCAGCAGCCCGGGGGACAGGGGAATGGCCACTGAAGCTTTCTTT.

V and J are TRBV28 and TRBJ2-3; 11 bases line up with TRBD1. The V gene's germline CDR1 is MDHEN and CDR2 SYDVKM. The V segment lost 2 bases and the J segment 6 bases; nucleotides outside the gene matches: 4. There are 15 residues in the CDR3. The CDR3 nucleotides read TGTGCCAGCAGTTTACTCGGGACAGGGGGGGATACGCAGTATTTT. Translation gives CASSLLGTGGDTQYF.

The table lists this clone with a few counts. CDR3 loop: CASSGGTGFGNTEAFF. The CDR3 DNA sequence: TGTGCCAGTAGTGGCGGGACAGGGTTCGGGAACACTGAAGCTTTCTTT. The gene calls are TRBV19 and TRBJ1-1; TRBD1 matches 9 bases. J was trimmed by 1 base and V by 5 bases; bases with no gene match: 8. There are 16 residues in the CDR3. Germline lookup yields CDR1 LNHDA and CDR2 SQIVND (reference sequence).

This rearrangement joins TRBV30 to TRBJ2-7, with D maybe TRBD1 (6 bases). The CDR3 is 14 residues long. V was pared by 8 bases and J by 2 bases, with 19 bases between. The germline V gene encodes CDR1 GTSNPN and CDR2 SVGIG (reference sequence). CDR3 sequence: CARGSVQGTYEQYF. In nucleotides, the CDR3 is TGTGCCCGGGGCTCGGTGCAGGGGACCTACGAGCAGTACTTC.

The rearrangement links TRBV20-1 to TRBJ2-3, with a weak D call TRBD1 (6 bases). The V end lost 5 bases, the J end lost 6 bases, and 9 bases lay between the germline ends. The CDR3 runs to 11 residues. Germline V gives CDR1 DFQATT, CDR2 SNEGSKA (reference sequence). CDR3 nucleotide sequence: TGCAGTGCTGGGGGCGGGGATACGCAGTATTTT. Translation gives CSAGGGDTQYF.

V is TRBV7-2 and J is TRBJ2-7, with TRBD1 matching over 8 bases. CDR3 length: 15 residues. J was trimmed by 3 bases and V by 5 bases; bases with no gene match: 9. Germline CDR1 and CDR2: SGHTA and FQGNSA. CDR3 in amino acids: CASSPAGQDFYEQYF. CDR3 nucleotides: TGTGCCAGCAGCCCCGCGGGACAGGATTTCTACGAGCAGTACTTC.

The rearrangement joins TRBV10-2 to TRBJ2-7, with TRBD2 as a possible D gene (7 bases). In germline, CDR1 is WSHSY, CDR2 SAAADI. Trimming stripped 4 bases from V and 3 bases from J, with 19 bases between. This CDR3 spans 16 amino acids. The CDR3 sequence is CASSASGGTWNYEQYF. The CDR3 nucleotides read TGCGCCAGCAGTGCGTCCGGGGGGACATGGAACTACGAGCAGTACTTC.

The V and J genes are TRBV11-1 and TRBJ2-1; 7 bases agree with TRBD1. J lost 4 bases, V lost 7 bases, and 7 bases had no gene match. The V gene's germline CDR1 is SGHAT and CDR2 FQDESV (reference sequence). The CDR3 covers 14 residues. The CDR3 nucleotides are TGTGCCAGCACCGGGACAGAAAAATACAATGAGCAGTTCTTC. Protein product: CASTGTEKYNEQFF. Full variable domain (outside the CDR3, taken from reference TRBV11-1 and TRBJ2-1): EAEVAQSPRYKITEKSQAVAFWCDPISGHATLYWYRQILGQGPELLVQFQDESVVDDSQLPKDRFSAERLKGVDSTLKIQPAELGDSAMYLCASTGTEKYNEQFFGPGTRLTVL.

V and J are TRBV21-1 and TRBJ2-1; the D segment call TRBD2 is taken from the table without a DNA check. TRBV21-1 counts as a pseudogene. The CDR3 loop spans 23 amino acids. Here the CDR3 reads CASSKGGLPGTSGSKILGNEQFF. DNA for the CDR3: TGTGCCAGCAGCAAAGGGGGGTTACCTGGGACTAGCGGGAGTAAGATACTGGGGAATGAGCAGTTCTTC.

This chain connects TRBV5-1 to TRBJ2-5; D is perhaps TRBD1 (6 bases). The CDR3 loop spans 15 amino acids. Trimming shortened V by 0 bases and J by 5 bases, and 14 bases separated the two germline ends. Germline V CDR1 and CDR2: SGHRS, YFSETQ. CDR3: CASSLGRGSAETQYF. The CDR3 bases are TGCGCCAGCAGCTTGGGTAGGGGGTCGGCGGAGACCCAGTACTTC.

The rearrangement uses TRBV23-1 and TRBJ2-2; 10 nucleotides agree with TRBD2. TRBV23-1 counts as an open reading frame of uncertain function. The CDR3 consists of 17 residues. The junction had 11 bases not matched to a gene; V was cut back by 4 bases and J by 6 bases. CDR3 region: CASSLRPSGREAGELFF. The CDR3 coding sequence is TGCGCCAGCAGTCTTCGCCCTAGCGGGAGAGAGGCCGGGGAGCTGTTTTTT.

The chain recombines TRBV7-9 with TRBJ2-5, with D possibly matching TRBD2 (6 bases). V lost 4 bases, J lost 1 base, and 10 bases lay in between. This CDR3 has 14 residues. CDR1 and CDR2 from the germline V gene are SEHNR and FQNEAQ (reference sequence). The CDR3 sequence is CASSSTSFQETQYF. DNA for the CDR3: TGTGCCAGCAGCTCCACTAGCTTCCAAGAGACCCAGTACTTC.

The chain links TRBV3-1 (or the pseudogene TRBV3-2) to TRBJ1-5, with D possibly being TRBD1 (6 bases). V lost 7 bases and J lost 4, with 14 bases in between. Germline V gene lookup returns CDR1 LGHDT and CDR2 YNNKEL (reference sequence). This CDR3 is built from 14 residues. The CDR3 bases are TGTGCCAGCAACCCGACAGGCCGAAATCAGCCCCAGCATTTT. As protein: CASNPTGRNQPQHF.

The chain recombines TRBV4-3 with TRBJ2-2; 10 nucleotides match TRBD1. The junction had 5 bases not matched to a gene; V was cut back by 3 bases and J by 4 bases. This CDR3 is 16 amino acids long. The germline gives CDR1 LGHNA, CDR2 YSLEER. Here the CDR3 reads CASSQGQGWGTGELFF. CDR3 DNA sequence: TGCGCCAGCAGCCAGGGACAGGGGTGGGGCACCGGGGAGCTGTTTTTT.

The V gene is TRBV9, the J gene TRBJ2-7, with D possibly matching TRBD1 (6 bases). Between the trimmed V and J ends, which lost 0 bases and 3 bases, there was a span of 19 bases. Germline CDR1 SGDLS, CDR2 YYNGEE. The CDR3 contains 17 residues. The CDR3 region has the DNA TGTGCCAGCAGCGTAGAGTCCGGGGCAGGGGTTAGCTACGAGCAGTACTTC. Encoded protein: CASSVESGAGVSYEQYF.

J is TRBJ1-2 and V is TRBV28, with TRBD1 matching over 9 bases. This CDR3 is 16 amino acids long. Germline-derived CDR1 and CDR2 are MDHEN and SYDVKM. Trimming cost V 3 bases and J 8 bases; bases outside gene matches: 13. The CDR3 sequence is CASSLPGQGLSGGYTF. In DNA, the CDR3 is TGTGCCAGCAGTTTGCCGGGACAGGGTCTAAGTGGAGGCTACACCTTC.

In DNA form, the CDR3 reads TGCGCCAGCAGTGAGTCAGTACAGGGCTATGGCTACACCTTC. Translated, it gives CASSESVQGYGYTF. The chain recombines TRBV10-2 with TRBJ1-2, with a tentative D call TRBD1 (6 bases). Germline CDR1 WSHSY, CDR2 SAAADI. V dropped 0 bases and J dropped 4 bases, with 9 bases sitting between them. The CDR3 consists of 14 residues.

V gene TRBV5-4 combines with J gene TRBJ1-6; maybe TRBD1 (5 bases). The CDR3 has 16 residues. The germline CDR1 and CDR2 sequences are SGHNT and YYREEE (reference sequence). V shed 0 bases and J shed 3 bases, with 10 bases lying between them. CDR3 nucleotide sequence: TGTGCCAGCAGCTTGGCCGGGGGGTTCTATAATTCACCCCTCCACTTT. This encodes CASSLAGGFYNSPLHF. Variable domain in full (rest from reference TRBV5-4 and TRBJ1-6): ETGVTQSPTHLIKTRGQQVTLRCSSQSGHNTVSWYQQALGQGPQFIFQYYREEENGRGNFPPRFSGLQFPNYSSELNVNALELDDSALYLCASSLAGGFYNSPLHFGNGTRLTVT.

V usage is TRBV9 and J usage is TRBJ1-6; D is ambiguous. Trimming removed 3 bases from V and 8 bases from J, with 12 bases in between. Germline V gene data show CDR1 as SGDLS and CDR2 as YYNGEE. The CDR3 totals 14 residues. CDR3 loop: CASSATSLHSPLHF. The CDR3 DNA follows: TGTGCCAGCAGCGCGACTAGTCTTCATTCACCCCTCCACTTT.